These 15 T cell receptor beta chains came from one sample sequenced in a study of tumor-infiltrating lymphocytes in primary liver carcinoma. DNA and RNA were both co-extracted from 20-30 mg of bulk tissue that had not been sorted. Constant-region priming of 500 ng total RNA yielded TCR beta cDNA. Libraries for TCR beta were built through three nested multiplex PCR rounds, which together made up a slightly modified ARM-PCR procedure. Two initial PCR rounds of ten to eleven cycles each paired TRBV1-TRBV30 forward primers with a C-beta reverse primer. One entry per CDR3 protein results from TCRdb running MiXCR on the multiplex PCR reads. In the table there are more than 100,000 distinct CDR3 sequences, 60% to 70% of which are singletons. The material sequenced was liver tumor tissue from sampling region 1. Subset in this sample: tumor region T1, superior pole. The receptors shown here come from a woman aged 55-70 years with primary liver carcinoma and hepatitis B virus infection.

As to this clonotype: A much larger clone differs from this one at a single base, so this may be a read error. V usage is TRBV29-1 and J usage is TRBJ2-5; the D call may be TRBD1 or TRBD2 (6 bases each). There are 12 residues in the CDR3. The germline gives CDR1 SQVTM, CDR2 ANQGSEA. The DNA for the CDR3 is TGCAGCGTTGTGGGGGGCGCAAAGACCCGGTACTTC. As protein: CSVVGGAKTRYF.

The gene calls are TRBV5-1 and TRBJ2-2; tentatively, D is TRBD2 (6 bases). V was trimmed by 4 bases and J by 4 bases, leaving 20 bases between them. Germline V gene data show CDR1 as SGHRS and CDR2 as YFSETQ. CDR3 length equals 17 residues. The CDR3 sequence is CASSAQLSGAGTGELFF. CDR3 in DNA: TGCGCCAGCAGCGCACAACTGTCGGGAGCAGGCACCGGGGAGCTGTTTTTT.

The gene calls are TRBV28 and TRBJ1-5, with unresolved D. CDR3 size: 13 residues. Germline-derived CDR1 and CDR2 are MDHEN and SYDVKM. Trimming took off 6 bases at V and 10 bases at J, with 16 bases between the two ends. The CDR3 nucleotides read TGTGCCAGCAGACTTCTGAGGTCGCATCCCCAGCATTTT. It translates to CASRLLRSHPQHF.

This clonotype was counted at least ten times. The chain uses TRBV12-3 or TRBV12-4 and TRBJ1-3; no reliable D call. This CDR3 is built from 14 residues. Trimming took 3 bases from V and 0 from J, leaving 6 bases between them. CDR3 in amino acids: CASSFTASGNTIYF. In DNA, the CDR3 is TGTGCCAGCAGTTTTACCGCCTCTGGAAACACCATATATTTT.

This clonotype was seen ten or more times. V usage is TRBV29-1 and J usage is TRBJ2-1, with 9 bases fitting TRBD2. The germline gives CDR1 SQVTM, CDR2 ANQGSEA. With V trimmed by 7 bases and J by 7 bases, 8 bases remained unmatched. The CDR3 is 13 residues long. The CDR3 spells CSARTSGWNEQFF. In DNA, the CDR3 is TGCAGCGCCCGAACTAGCGGGTGGAATGAGCAGTTCTTC.

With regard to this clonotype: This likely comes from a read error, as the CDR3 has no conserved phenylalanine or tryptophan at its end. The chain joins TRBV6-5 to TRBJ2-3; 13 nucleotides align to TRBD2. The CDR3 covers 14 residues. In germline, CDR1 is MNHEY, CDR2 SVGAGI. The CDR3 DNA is TGTACCAGCAGGACTAGCGGGAGTCGTGCTACGCAGTATCTT. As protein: CTSRTSGSRATQYL.

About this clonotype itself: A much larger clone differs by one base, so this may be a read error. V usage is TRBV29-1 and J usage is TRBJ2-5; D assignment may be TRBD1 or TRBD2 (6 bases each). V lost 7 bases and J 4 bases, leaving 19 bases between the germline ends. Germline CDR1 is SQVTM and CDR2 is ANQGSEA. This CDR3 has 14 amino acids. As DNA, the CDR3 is TGCAGCGCTGTAGGGGGGTCTGGTCCAGAGACCCAGTACTTC. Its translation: CSAVGGSGPETQYF.

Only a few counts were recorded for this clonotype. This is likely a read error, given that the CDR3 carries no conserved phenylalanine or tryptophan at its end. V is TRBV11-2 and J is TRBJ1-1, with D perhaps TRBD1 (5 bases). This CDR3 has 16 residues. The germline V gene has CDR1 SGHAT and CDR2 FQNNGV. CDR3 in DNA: TGTGCCATCAGCTTGGTAGGGGTTAGTTGGGTCACTGAAGCTTTCTTA. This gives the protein CAISLVGVSWVTEAFL.

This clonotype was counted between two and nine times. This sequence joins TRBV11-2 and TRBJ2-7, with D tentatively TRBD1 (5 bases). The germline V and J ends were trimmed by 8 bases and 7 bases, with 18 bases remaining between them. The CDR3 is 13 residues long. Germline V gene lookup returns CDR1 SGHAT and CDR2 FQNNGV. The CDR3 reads CASGQGAGCEQYF. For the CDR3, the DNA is TGTGCCAGCGGCCAAGGGGCAGGGTGTGAGCAGTACTTC.

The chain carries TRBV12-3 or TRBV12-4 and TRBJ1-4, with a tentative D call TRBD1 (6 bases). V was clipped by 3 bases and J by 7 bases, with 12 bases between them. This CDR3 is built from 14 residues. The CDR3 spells CASSLGGLVEKLFF. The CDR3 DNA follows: TGTGCCAGCAGTTTGGGGGGGCTTGTTGAAAAACTGTTTTTT.

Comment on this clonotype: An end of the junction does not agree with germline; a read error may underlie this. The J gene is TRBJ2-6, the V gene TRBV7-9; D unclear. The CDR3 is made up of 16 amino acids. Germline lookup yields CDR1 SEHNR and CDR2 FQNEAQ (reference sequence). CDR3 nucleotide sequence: TGTGCCTGCAGCCCCACCGTCGGGTACTGGGCCAACGTCCTGACTTTC. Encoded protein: CACSPTVGYWANVLTF.

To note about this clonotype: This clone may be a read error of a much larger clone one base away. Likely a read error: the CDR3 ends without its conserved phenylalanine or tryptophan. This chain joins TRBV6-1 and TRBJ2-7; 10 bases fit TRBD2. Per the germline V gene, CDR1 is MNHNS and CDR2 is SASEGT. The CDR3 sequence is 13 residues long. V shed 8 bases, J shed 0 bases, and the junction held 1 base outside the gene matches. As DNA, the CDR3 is TGTGCCAGCCGGACTAGCGGCTCCTACGAGCAGTACTTA. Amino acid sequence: CASRTSGSYEQYL.

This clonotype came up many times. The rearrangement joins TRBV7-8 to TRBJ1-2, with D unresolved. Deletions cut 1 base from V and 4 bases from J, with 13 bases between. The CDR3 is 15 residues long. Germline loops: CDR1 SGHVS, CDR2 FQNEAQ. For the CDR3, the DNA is TGTGCCAGCAGCTTAGTTTCCAGCTTGGGCTATGGCTACACCTTC. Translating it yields CASSLVSSLGYGYTF.

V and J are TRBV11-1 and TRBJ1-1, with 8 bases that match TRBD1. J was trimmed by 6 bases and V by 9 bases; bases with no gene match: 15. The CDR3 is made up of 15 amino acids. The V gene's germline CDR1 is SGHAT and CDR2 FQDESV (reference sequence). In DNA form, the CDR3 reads TGTGCCAGTGGCTTAGAAGGGACAGGTTACCCTGAAGCTTTCTTT. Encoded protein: CASGLEGTGYPEAFF.

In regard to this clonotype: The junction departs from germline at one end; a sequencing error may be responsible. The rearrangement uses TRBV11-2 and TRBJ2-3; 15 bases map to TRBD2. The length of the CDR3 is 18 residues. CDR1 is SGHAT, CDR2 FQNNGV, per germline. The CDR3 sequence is CASSTRTSGRGGTDAQYF. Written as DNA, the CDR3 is TGTGCCAGCAGCACAAGGACTAGCGGGAGGGGAGGAACAGATGCGCAGTATTTT.